The 2 T cell receptor beta chains presented below share a single source sample, sequenced in a study of T-cell reconstitution after alpha-beta-depleted transplantation in children. This sample's TCRbeta library carried unique molecular identifier barcodes. TCRdb recomputed calls from the PCR reads with MiXCR, one row per CDR3 protein. The data show roughly 790,000 distinct CDR3 sequences, roughly 15% seen once. The source was PBMCs, mostly from graft donor cells, collected 360 days after TCRalphabeta/CD19-depleted stem cell transplant. The receptors stem from a male patient aged 10 to 17 who had a stem cell transplant for acute lymphoblastic leukemia, so the T cells may come from the graft donor.

V gene TRBV7-9 combines with J gene TRBJ2-3, with 8 nucleotides matching TRBD2. The CDR3 is 17 residues long. Trimming removed 6 bases from V and 5 bases from J; junction bases left unmatched: 16. The germline CDR1 and CDR2 sequences are SEHNR and FQNEAQ (reference sequence). CDR3 bases: TGTGCCAGCAGATCATCTCGGCCAGCGGGAGATTTAGATACGCAGTATTTT. It encodes CASRSSRPAGDLDTQYF.

This clonotype has at least ten counts. The V and J genes are TRBV7-9 and TRBJ2-7, with unresolved D. CDR1 and CDR2 (germline): SEHNR, FQNEAQ (reference sequence). V gave up 3 bases and J gave up 2 bases, with 5 bases separating them. This CDR3 contains 12 residues. In nucleotides, the CDR3 is TGTGCCAGCAGCTTCCTTCCCTACGAGCAGTACTTC. Protein sequence: CASSFLPYEQYF.